The 27 T cell receptor beta chains reported below all come from one sample, sequenced in a study of T-cell memory formation after mild COVID-19. TCRdb used MiXCR to reprocess the 5' RACE reads, holding one entry per CDR3 protein. The sample lists a few hundred thousand distinct CDR3 sequences; 14% were seen once. Sequenced material: PBMCs or a T cell subset sorted from them (not recorded which). The receptor source for this set is a man aged 18 to 30 who had mild COVID-19 (a few samples of this study predate the infection). Cell type and time point are not known.

In its sample, this clonotype was seen many times. This rearrangement joins TRBV5-1 to TRBJ2-3; TRBD2 agrees at 8 bases. V shed 2 bases and J 0 bases; nucleotides not matched to a gene: 5. There are 16 residues in the CDR3. Germline V CDR1 and CDR2: SGHRS, YFSETQ. CDR3 nucleotide sequence: TGCGCCAGCAGCTTTGCAGCGGGGGTGAGCACAGATACGCAGTATTTT. It is translated as CASSFAAGVSTDTQYF.

There are a few counts of this clonotype. This sequence joins TRBV11-2 and TRBJ2-3, with 10 bases matching TRBD2. The CDR3 loop spans 16 amino acids. CDR1 and CDR2 from the germline V gene are SGHAT and FQNNGV. V was pared by 3 bases and J by 7 bases, with 10 bases of the junction left unmatched. CDR3 in amino acids: CASSLSPAGGPNTQYF. The CDR3 DNA reads TGTGCCAGCAGCTTGTCCCCAGCGGGGGGGCCAAATACGCAGTATTTT. The variable domain in full, with the rest retrieved from reference TRBV11-2 and TRBJ2-3, is EAGVAQSPRYKIIEKRQSVAFWCNPISGHATLYWYQQILGQGPKLLIQFQNNGVVDDSQLPKDRFSAERLKGVDSTLKIQPAKLEDSAVYLCASSLSPAGGPNTQYFGPGTRLTVL.

This rearrangement joins TRBV21-1 to TRBJ2-2; whether TRBD1, the table's D call, matches the DNA was not checked. TRBV21-1 has pseudogene status. CDR3 length equals 13 residues. For the CDR3, the DNA is TGTGCCAGCAGCAAAGGGGGGACCGGGGAGCTGTTTTTT. Translation: CASSKGGTGELFF.

This clonotype was seen a few times. The chain recombines TRBV29-1 with TRBJ2-1, with unresolved D. The CDR3 has 14 amino acids. From germline, CDR1 is SQVTM and CDR2 ANQGSEA. V was trimmed by 4 bases and J by 3 bases, leaving 13 bases between them. CDR3 nucleotides: TGCAGCGTTGGTCAGACGGATGGCTACAATGAGCAGTTCTTC. It encodes CSVGQTDGYNEQFF.

Only a few counts were recorded for this clonotype. The CDR3 region has the DNA TGCAGTGCGCCCACAGGTTCCACAGATGATACGCAGTATTTT. Its translation: CSAPTGSTDDTQYF. The chain links TRBV20-1 to TRBJ2-3, with D tentatively TRBD1 (5 bases). The CDR3 extends over 14 amino acids. Germline V gives CDR1 DFQATT, CDR2 SNEGSKA (reference sequence). Trimming removed 6 bases at V and 6 bases at J, with 19 bases between.

This clonotype was seen only a few times. The chain joins TRBV5-1 to TRBJ2-3, with 9 bases that match TRBD2. V was clipped by 2 bases and J by 5 bases; unmatched bases: 6. Germline lookup yields CDR1 SGHRS and CDR2 YFSETQ. This CDR3 has 15 residues. The CDR3 DNA is TGCGCCAGCAGCTTTGCGGGGGGGCAGGAAGATACGCAGTATTTT. This gives the protein CASSFAGGQEDTQYF.

The chain joins TRBV6-2 or TRBV6-3 to TRBJ2-2, with 9 bases aligning to TRBD2. CDR1 MNHEY and CDR2 SVGEGT come from the germline V gene. The CDR3 spans 14 residues. The trim removed 5 bases at V and 7 bases at J, leaving 5 bases unmatched. CDR3 sequence: CASSRSGGHGELFF. Written as DNA, the CDR3 is TGTGCCAGCAGTCGGAGCGGGGGGCACGGGGAGCTGTTTTTT.

The sample holds a few counts of this clonotype. The chain couples TRBV28 to TRBJ1-3; no clear D. V was cut by 2 bases and J by 3 bases, with 8 bases left in between. The CDR3 is made up of 14 amino acids. Germline values: CDR1 MDHEN, CDR2 SYDVKM. Here the CDR3 reads CASSLGTRGNTIYF. The CDR3 DNA reads TGTGCCAGCAGTTTAGGCACTCGTGGAAACACCATATATTTT.

This clonotype was seen a handful of times. The chain uses TRBV7-9 and TRBJ2-6, with D perhaps TRBD2 (6 bases). V gave up 4 bases and J gave up 2 bases, with 12 bases separating them. From germline, CDR1 is SEHNR and CDR2 FQNEAQ (reference sequence). This CDR3 region has 16 residues. This chain's CDR3 is CASSSEEGAGANVLTF. The CDR3 DNA sequence: TGTGCCAGCAGCTCAGAGGAGGGTGCTGGGGCCAACGTCCTGACTTTC.

The sample holds a few counts of this clonotype. The V and J genes are TRBV6-2 or TRBV6-3 and TRBJ2-4; no firm D call. Germline lookup yields CDR1 MNHEY and CDR2 SVGEGT. The CDR3 is made up of 14 amino acids. The V and J ends lost 10 bases and 0 bases respectively, with 13 bases between them. The CDR3 coding sequence is TGTGCCACCAGCATGGATTCAGCCAAAAACATTCAGTACTTC. It specifies CATSMDSAKNIQYF.

This clonotype showed up just a few times. The chain employs TRBV7-6 and TRBJ2-1; a possible D gene is TRBD1 (6 bases). CDR3 length: 13 amino acids. V lost 5 bases and J lost 8, with 13 bases in between. Germline CDR1 reads SGHVS; CDR2 reads FNYEAQ. The CDR3 reads CASSQTTGYEQFF. CDR3 sequence (DNA): TGTGCCAGCAGCCAAACAACAGGGTATGAGCAGTTCTTC.

The J gene is TRBJ2-7, the V gene TRBV12-5; 9 bases fit TRBD1. Germline values: CDR1 LGHNT, CDR2 FRNRAP. V gave up 5 bases and J gave up 2 bases; unmatched junction bases: 4. The CDR3 is 14 residues long. The CDR3 reads CASGQWDRAYEQYF. CDR3 nucleotides: TGTGCTAGTGGTCAGTGGGACAGGGCCTACGAGCAGTACTTC.

The rearrangement joins TRBV3-1 to TRBJ2-1, with TRBD2 matching over 10 bases. The CDR3 runs 17 residues. CDR1 and CDR2 (germline): LGHDT, YNNKEL (reference sequence). The junction had 4 bases not matched to a gene; V was cut back by 0 bases and J by 2 bases. The CDR3: CASSQDTSGEAYNEQFF. CDR3 in DNA: TGTGCCAGCAGCCAAGACACTAGCGGGGAAGCCTACAATGAGCAGTTCTTC.

V and J are TRBV24-1 and TRBJ2-3; 7 nucleotides line up with TRBD1. CDR3 length: 15 amino acids. The J segment lost 1 base and the V segment lost 6 bases, leaving 6 bases of the junction unmatched. Germline V gene data show CDR1 as KGHDR and CDR2 as SFDVKD. This CDR3 is CATSSQGSGTDTQYF. CDR3 coding DNA: TGTGCCACCAGTTCACAGGGGAGCGGCACAGATACGCAGTATTTT.

The chain joins TRBV7-7 to TRBJ1-2; D not certain. V gave up 2 bases and J gave up 8 bases, with 12 bases separating them. Germline V lookup: CDR1 SSHAT, CDR2 FNYEAQ (reference sequence). The CDR3 runs 13 residues. DNA for the CDR3: TGTGCCAGCAGCTTATACTCGGGGAACGGCTACACCTTC. Residues: CASSLYSGNGYTF.

The chain uses TRBV6-5 and TRBJ2-1, with 12 bases aligning to TRBD2. Germline trimming cut 6 bases from V and 9 bases from J; bases unmatched to any gene: 6. CDR3 length: 14 residues. The V gene's germline CDR1 is MNHEY and CDR2 SVGAGI. CDR3: CASRLGLAGSEQFF. The DNA for the CDR3 is TGTGCCAGCAGGTTGGGACTAGCGGGCAGTGAGCAGTTCTTC.

This clonotype turned up a few times. The chain employs TRBV12-3 or TRBV12-4 and TRBJ2-7, with 9 bases that match TRBD2. This CDR3 is built from 12 residues. The V and J ends lost 2 bases and 7 bases, in that order; junction bases with no gene match: 0. The CDR3 DNA reads TGTGCCAGCAGTTTACTAGCGGGGGAGCAGTACGTC. Translation gives CASSLLAGEQYV.

This clonotype was seen a handful of times. The V gene is TRBV20-1, the J gene TRBJ1-5; D may be TRBD1 (5 bases). Germline values: CDR1 DFQATT, CDR2 SNEGSKA (reference sequence). This CDR3 region has 15 residues. V gave up 6 bases and J gave up 7 bases, with 22 bases separating them. The CDR3 is CSAASRLKGRQPQHF. The CDR3 nucleotides are TGCAGTGCCGCATCTAGGCTAAAGGGGCGGCAGCCCCAGCATTTT.

The chain links TRBV6-2 or TRBV6-3 to TRBJ2-7; D might be TRBD2 (6 bases). CDR1 is MNHEY, CDR2 SVGEGT, per germline. The CDR3 is made up of 13 amino acids. Trimming stripped 8 bases from V and 4 bases from J, with 15 bases between. CDR3 sequence: CASGGRAGYEQYF. The CDR3 DNA follows: TGTGCCAGCGGAGGACGAGCGGGTTACGAGCAGTACTTC.

V is TRBV6-2 or TRBV6-3 and J is TRBJ2-7; 8 nucleotides match TRBD1. There are 17 residues in the CDR3. After removal of 4 bases from V and 5 bases from J, the junction contained 16 bases not matched to a gene. Germline assignment: CDR1 MNHEY and CDR2 SVGEGT. The CDR3 sequence is CASSSPRRGHLRDEQYV. The CDR3 region has the DNA TGTGCCAGCAGTTCCCCCCGCAGGGGGCATCTGCGAGACGAGCAGTACGTC.

The chain carries TRBV6-5 and TRBJ1-2; TRBD1 matches at 12 bases. CDR3 length: 13 residues. Germline values: CDR1 MNHEY, CDR2 SVGAGI. V dropped 2 bases and J dropped 14; count of bases not matched to a gene: 6. CDR3 DNA: TGTGCCAGCAGTTACGGGACAGGGGGCGCCGGGACCTTC. Translating it yields CASSYGTGGAGTF.

The chain couples TRBV12-3 or TRBV12-4 to TRBJ2-3, with D possibly matching TRBD2 (6 bases). The CDR3 is made up of 15 amino acids. V dropped 3 bases and J dropped 0 bases, with 10 bases sitting between them. This CDR3 is CASSFAGTSTDTQYF. DNA for the CDR3: TGTGCCAGCAGTTTCGCCGGGACTAGCACAGATACGCAGTATTTT.

The chain combines TRBV18 with TRBJ1-5; D possibly corresponds to TRBD1 (6 bases). The CDR3 has 16 residues. Germline assignment: CDR1 KGHSH and CDR2 LQKENI. V lost 2 bases and J lost 3, with 14 bases in between. The CDR3 coding sequence is TGTGCCAGCTCACCAGGTGGCAGGGGAGTCAATCAGCCCCAGCATTTT. It codes for CASSPGGRGVNQPQHF.

This clonotype was detected only a few times. V and J are TRBV12-3 or TRBV12-4 and TRBJ1-1; 8 bases match TRBD1. This CDR3 is 15 amino acids long. J lost 1 base, V lost 1 base, and 2 bases had no gene match. CDR3 sequence reads: CASSLGTGRNTEAFF. In DNA, the CDR3 is TGTGCCAGCAGTTTAGGGACAGGGAGGAACACTGAAGCTTTCTTT.

This clonotype occurred a few times. V is TRBV15 and J is TRBJ2-2; maybe TRBD1 (5 bases). The CDR3 covers 13 residues. Germline CDR1 LNHNV, CDR2 YYDKDF (reference sequence). V lost 6 bases to trimming and J lost 6 bases, with 11 bases between them. CDR3 sequence: CATSRQGPGELFF. The CDR3, as DNA: TGTGCCACCAGTCGCCAGGGTCCCGGGGAGCTGTTTTTT.

V usage is TRBV12-3 or TRBV12-4 and J usage is TRBJ1-1, with TRBD1 identical over 10 bases. Trimming at V came to 6 bases and at J to 3 bases, leaving 7 bases not matched to a gene. The CDR3 extends over 15 amino acids. CDR3 residues: CASSLGQGVDTEAFF. CDR3 DNA sequence: TGTGCCAGCAGCCTCGGACAGGGGGTAGACACTGAAGCTTTCTTT.

A few counts support this clonotype. J is TRBJ2-3 and V is TRBV5-4, with 11 bases fitting TRBD2. The CDR3 is made up of 17 amino acids. The germline V gene encodes CDR1 SGHNT and CDR2 YYREEE (reference sequence). The V segment lost 4 bases and the J segment 3 bases; nucleotides outside the gene matches: 10. Here the CDR3 reads CASSRDLAGGQTDTQYF. The DNA of the CDR3 is TGTGCCAGCAGCCGAGATCTAGCGGGGGGCCAAACAGATACGCAGTATTTT.